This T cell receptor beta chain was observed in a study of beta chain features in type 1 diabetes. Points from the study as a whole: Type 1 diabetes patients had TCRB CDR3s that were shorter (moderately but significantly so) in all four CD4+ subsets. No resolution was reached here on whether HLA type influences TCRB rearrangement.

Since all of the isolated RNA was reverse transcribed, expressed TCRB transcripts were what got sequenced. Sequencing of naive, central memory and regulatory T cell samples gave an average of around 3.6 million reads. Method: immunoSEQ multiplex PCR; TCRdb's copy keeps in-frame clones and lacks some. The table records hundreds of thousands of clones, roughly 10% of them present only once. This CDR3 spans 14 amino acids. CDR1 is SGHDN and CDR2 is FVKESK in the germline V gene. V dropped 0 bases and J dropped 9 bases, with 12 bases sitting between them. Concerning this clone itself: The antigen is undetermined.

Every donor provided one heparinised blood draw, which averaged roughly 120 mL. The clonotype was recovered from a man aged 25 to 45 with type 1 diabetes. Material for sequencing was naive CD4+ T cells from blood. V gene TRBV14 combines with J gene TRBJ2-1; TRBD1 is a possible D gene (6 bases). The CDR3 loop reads CASSQDLQGTEQFF. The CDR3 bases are TGTGCCAGCAGCCAAGATTTACAGGGCACTGAGCAGTTCTTC.